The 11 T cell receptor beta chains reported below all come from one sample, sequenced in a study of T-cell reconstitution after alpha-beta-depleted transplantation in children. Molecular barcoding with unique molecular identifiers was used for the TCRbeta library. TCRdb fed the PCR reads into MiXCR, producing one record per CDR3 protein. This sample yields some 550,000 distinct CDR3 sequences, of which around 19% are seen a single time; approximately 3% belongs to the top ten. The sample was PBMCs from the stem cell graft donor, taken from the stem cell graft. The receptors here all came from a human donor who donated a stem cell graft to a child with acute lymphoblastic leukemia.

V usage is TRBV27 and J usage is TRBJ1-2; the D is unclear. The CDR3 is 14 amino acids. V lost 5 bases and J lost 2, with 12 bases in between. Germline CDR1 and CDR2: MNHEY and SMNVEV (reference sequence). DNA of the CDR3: TGTGCCAGCAGTCAACCGGGGAGAAACTATGGCTACACCTTC. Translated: CASSQPGRNYGYTF.

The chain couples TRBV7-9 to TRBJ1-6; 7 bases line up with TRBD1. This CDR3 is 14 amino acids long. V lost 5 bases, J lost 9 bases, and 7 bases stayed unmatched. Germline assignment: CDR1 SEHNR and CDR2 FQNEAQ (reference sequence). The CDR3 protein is CASSRDSARSPLHF. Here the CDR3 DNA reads TGTGCCAGCAGCCGGGACAGCGCGCGTTCACCCCTCCACTTT.

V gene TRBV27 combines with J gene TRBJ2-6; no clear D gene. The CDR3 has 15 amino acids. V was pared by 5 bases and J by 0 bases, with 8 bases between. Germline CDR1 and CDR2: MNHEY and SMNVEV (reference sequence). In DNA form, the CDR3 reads TGTGCCAGCAGTCTCAGGTTCTCTGGGGCCAACGTCCTGACTTTC. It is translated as CASSLRFSGANVLTF.

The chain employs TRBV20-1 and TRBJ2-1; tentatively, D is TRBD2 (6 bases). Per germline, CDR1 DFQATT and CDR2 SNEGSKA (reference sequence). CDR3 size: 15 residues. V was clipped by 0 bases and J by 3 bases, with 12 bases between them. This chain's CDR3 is CSAREEGEDYNEQFF. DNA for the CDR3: TGCAGTGCTAGAGAGGAGGGTGAGGACTACAATGAGCAGTTCTTC.

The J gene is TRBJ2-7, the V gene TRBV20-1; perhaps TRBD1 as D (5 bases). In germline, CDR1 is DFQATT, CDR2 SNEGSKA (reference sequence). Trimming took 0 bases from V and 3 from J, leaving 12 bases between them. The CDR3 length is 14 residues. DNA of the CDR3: TGCAGTGCTAGAGAAGCCGACAGCTACTACGAGCAGTACTTC. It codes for CSAREADSYYEQYF.

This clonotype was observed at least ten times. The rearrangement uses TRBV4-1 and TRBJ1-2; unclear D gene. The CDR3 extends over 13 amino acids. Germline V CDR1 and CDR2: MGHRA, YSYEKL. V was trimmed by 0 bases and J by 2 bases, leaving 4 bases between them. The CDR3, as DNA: TGCGCCAGCAGCCAAGACGGGAACTATGGCTACACCTTC. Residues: CASSQDGNYGYTF.

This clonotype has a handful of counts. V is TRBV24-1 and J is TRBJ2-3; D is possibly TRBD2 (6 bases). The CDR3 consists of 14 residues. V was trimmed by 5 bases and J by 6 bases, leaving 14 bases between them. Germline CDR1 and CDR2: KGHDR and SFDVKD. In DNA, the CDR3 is TGTGCCACCAGTGGGGGACTGCAGGCGGATACGCAGTATTTT. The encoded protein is CATSGGLQADTQYF.

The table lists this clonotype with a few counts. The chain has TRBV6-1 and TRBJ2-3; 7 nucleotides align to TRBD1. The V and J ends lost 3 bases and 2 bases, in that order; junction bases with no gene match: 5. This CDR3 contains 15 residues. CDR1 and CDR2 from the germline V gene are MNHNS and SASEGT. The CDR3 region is CASSEAGTATDTQYF. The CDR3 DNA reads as TGTGCCAGCAGTGAGGCCGGGACAGCCACAGATACGCAGTATTTT.

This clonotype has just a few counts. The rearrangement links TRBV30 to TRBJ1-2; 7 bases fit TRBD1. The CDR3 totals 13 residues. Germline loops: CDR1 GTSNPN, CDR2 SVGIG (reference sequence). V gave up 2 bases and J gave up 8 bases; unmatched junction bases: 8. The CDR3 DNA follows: TGTGCCTGGAGTTCTACAGGGGAGGGAGGCTACACCTTC. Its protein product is CAWSSTGEGGYTF. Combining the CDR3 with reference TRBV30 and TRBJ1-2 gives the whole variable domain SQTIHQWPATLVQPVGSPLSLECTVEGTSNPNLYWYRQAAGRGLQLLFYSVGIGQISSEVPQNLSASRPQDRQFILSSKKLLLSDSGFYLCAWSSTGEGGYTFGSGTRLTVV.

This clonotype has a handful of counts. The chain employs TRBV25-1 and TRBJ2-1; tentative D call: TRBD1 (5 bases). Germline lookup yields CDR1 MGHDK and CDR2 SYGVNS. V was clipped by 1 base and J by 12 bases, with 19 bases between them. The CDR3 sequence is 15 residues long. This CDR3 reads CASSESPQGAGRQFF. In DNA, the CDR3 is TGTGCCAGCAGTGAATCCCCGCAGGGTGCAGGTCGGCAGTTCTTC.

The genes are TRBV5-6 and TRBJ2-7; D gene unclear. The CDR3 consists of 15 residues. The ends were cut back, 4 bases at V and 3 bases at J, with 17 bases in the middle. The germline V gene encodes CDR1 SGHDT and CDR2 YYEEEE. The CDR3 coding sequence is TGTGCCAGCAGCCCCGCCGGGCATGGGGACTACGAGCAGTACTTC. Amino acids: CASSPAGHGDYEQYF.